These 27 T cell receptor beta chains were all obtained from the same sample, sequenced in a study of shared clonotypes between healthy human individuals. Only in-frame clones appear in the TCRdb table, and some are missing; sequencing was by immunoSEQ multiplex PCR. The sample records 2,500,000 or so clones, approximately 90% being singletons. The specimen sequenced was naive CD4+ T cells sorted from blood. This sample's subset: CD45RA+ positively selected. The receptors were gathered from a man between 18 and 29 years old in good health.

The V call is TRBV7-8, the J call TRBJ1-2; no clear D gene. V lost 1 base and J 2 bases, leaving 8 bases between the germline ends. Germline V gene sequence: CDR1 SGHVS, CDR2 FQNEAQ. The CDR3 has 14 amino acids. This CDR3 is CASSLGRSNYGYTF. As DNA, the CDR3 is TGTGCCAGCAGCTTAGGTCGGAGCAACTATGGCTACACCTTC.

For this clone: One end of the junction varies from germline; a read error may be responsible. This chain connects TRBV29-1 to TRBJ1-2, with D tentatively TRBD1 (6 bases). The CDR3 sequence is 12 residues long. Germline V gene data show CDR1 as SQVTM and CDR2 as ANQGSEA. Here the CDR3 DNA reads TGCAGCGTTGAACCGGGACAAGTTAGACTCCACTTC. It translates to CSVEPGQVRLHF.

V gene TRBV4-1 combines with J gene TRBJ2-4; no clear D gene. The V end was cut by 3 bases, the J end by 4 bases, with 13 bases between. Germline loops: CDR1 MGHRA, CDR2 YSYEKL. The CDR3 loop spans 15 amino acids. CDR3 coding DNA: TGCGCCAGCAGCCACCTTGGACCAGAGAAAAACATTCAGTACTTC. It encodes CASSHLGPEKNIQYF.

The V gene is TRBV29-1, the J gene TRBJ1-4, with D possibly being TRBD1 (6 bases). Looked up from germline, CDR1 is SQVTM and CDR2 is ANQGSEA. V lost 6 bases and J 7 bases, leaving 24 bases between the germline ends. The CDR3 sequence is 16 residues long. The chain's CDR3 is CSVQRGGGSKSEKLFF. For the CDR3, the DNA is TGCAGCGTCCAGCGGGGAGGGGGTTCCAAGTCTGAAAAACTGTTTTTT. The complete variable domain, with remaining parts taken from reference TRBV29-1 and TRBJ1-4, reads SAVISQKPSRDICQRGTSLTIQCQVDSQVTMMFWYRQQPGQSLTLIATANQGSEATYESGFVIDKFPISRPNLTFSTLTVSNMSPEDSSIYLCSVQRGGGSKSEKLFFGSGTQLSVL.

The chain joins TRBV28 to TRBJ1-5; TRBD1 might be the D (5 bases). This CDR3 comprises 15 residues. V gave up 4 bases and J gave up 0 bases, with 10 bases separating them. Germline V gene sequence: CDR1 MDHEN, CDR2 SYDVKM. The CDR3 DNA sequence: TGTGCCAGCAGTTCGGCAGGGCTTAGCAATCAGCCCCAGCATTTT. The encoded protein is CASSSAGLSNQPQHF.

The rearrangement uses TRBV10-3 and TRBJ2-2; D gene ambiguous. Germline-derived CDR1 and CDR2 are ENHRY and SYGVKD. CDR3 size: 13 residues. V was shortened by 3 bases and J by 4 bases, with 6 bases between the two germline ends. The DNA of the CDR3 is TGTGCCATCAGTGATGAGGTCACCGGGGAGCTGTTTTTT. Protein product: CAISDEVTGELFF.

This chain connects TRBV2 to TRBJ2-7; D is undetermined. Trimming took 7 bases from V and 2 from J, leaving 15 bases between them. The V gene's germline CDR1 is SNHLY and CDR2 FYNNEI. The CDR3 has 14 amino acids. As DNA, the CDR3 is TGTGCCAGCAAAGAGGACCGGACCCCCTACGAGCAGTACTTC. Its translation: CASKEDRTPYEQYF.

Only one count was recorded for this clone. Other nucleotide sequences from this sample produce the same CDR3. The chain joins TRBV27 to TRBJ2-7, with D hard to call. The V end lost 4 bases, the J end lost 3 bases, and 4 bases lay between the germline ends. The CDR3 covers 11 residues. Germline CDR1 MNHEY, CDR2 SMNVEV (reference sequence). The CDR3 coding sequence is TGTGCCAGCAGTTCGGGCTACGAGCAGTACTTC. It is translated as CASSSGYEQYF.

The chain recombines TRBV6-6 with TRBJ2-1; D possibly uses TRBD1 or TRBD2 (5 bases each). The CDR3 spans 16 residues. Germline CDR1 is MNHNY and CDR2 is SVGAGI (reference sequence). V lost 6 bases, J lost 0 bases, and 15 bases lay in between. CDR3 DNA sequence: TGTGCCAGCAGCCATCCCGGGACGGCCTCCTACAATGAGCAGTTCTTC. It codes for CASSHPGTASYNEQFF.

The V gene is TRBV5-1, the J gene TRBJ2-2; 7 nucleotides agree with TRBD2. J gave up 3 bases and V 4 bases, and 6 bases lay outside the gene matches. There are 15 residues in the CDR3. CDR1 is SGHRS and CDR2 is YFSETQ in the germline V gene. The CDR3 spells CASSKGLPDTGELFF. Here the CDR3 DNA reads TGCGCCAGCAGCAAGGGACTACCTGACACCGGGGAGCTGTTTTTT.

The J gene is TRBJ1-1, the V gene TRBV6-1, with D hard to call. Germline CDR1 reads MNHNS; CDR2 reads SASEGT. Trimming cost V 7 bases and J 6 bases, with 6 bases left between them. The CDR3 covers 10 residues. The CDR3 region is CASKIAEAFF. The CDR3 DNA follows: TGTGCCAGCAAAATTGCTGAAGCTTTCTTT.

The chain carries TRBV10-3 and TRBJ2-1, with 10 positions matching TRBD2. Germline-derived CDR1 and CDR2 are ENHRY and SYGVKD. V shed 6 bases and J 5 bases; nucleotides not matched to a gene: 7. The CDR3 is made up of 15 amino acids. The CDR3 loop is CAIRVLAGTNNEQFF. In nucleotides, the CDR3 is TGTGCCATCAGGGTACTAGCGGGGACAAACAATGAGCAGTTCTTC.

The CDR3 sequence is CASISQTGDTQYF. The CDR3, as DNA: TGTGCCAGCATATCACAGACAGGAGATACGCAGTATTTT. The chain employs TRBV25-1 and TRBJ2-3; the D gene is possibly TRBD1 (6 bases). The CDR3 totals 13 residues. The V end lost 7 bases, the J end lost 5 bases, and 13 bases lay between the germline ends. Germline CDR1 MGHDK, CDR2 SYGVNS.

The chain links TRBV6-1 to TRBJ2-6, with D perhaps TRBD1 or TRBD2 (6 bases each). V lost 2 bases, J lost 0 bases, and 14 bases lay in between. This CDR3 comprises 18 residues. Germline V gene lookup returns CDR1 MNHNS and CDR2 SASEGT. DNA for the CDR3: TGTGCCAGCAGTGAAATTTTGGGGGGCGGCTCTGGGGCCAACGTCCTGACTTTC. As protein: CASSEILGGGSGANVLTF.

The J gene is TRBJ2-7, the V gene TRBV6-5; maybe TRBD2 (6 bases). Germline-derived CDR1 and CDR2 are MNHEY and SVGAGI. This CDR3 is 13 amino acids long. V dropped 6 bases and J dropped 3 bases, with 12 bases sitting between them. CDR3 sequence (DNA): TGTGCCAGCAGGGAGGTAGCGGACTACGAGCAGTACTTC. Its translation: CASREVADYEQYF.

The genes are TRBV9 and TRBJ1-5; the D gene is possibly TRBD1 (6 bases). Germline V gene data show CDR1 as SGDLS and CDR2 as YYNGEE. CDR3 length: 15 amino acids. V lost 4 bases and J 0 bases, leaving 11 bases between the germline ends. CDR3 residues: CASSPGQYSNQPQHF. The CDR3 nucleotides are TGTGCCAGCAGCCCCGGACAGTATAGCAATCAGCCCCAGCATTTT.

The chain combines TRBV9 with TRBJ2-4; D is possibly TRBD2 (7 bases). Germline lookup yields CDR1 SGDLS and CDR2 YYNGEE. The CDR3 has 14 amino acids. The ends were cut back, 0 bases at V and 8 bases at J, with 12 bases in the middle. This chain's CDR3 is CASSVGLGGDIQYF. In DNA form, the CDR3 reads TGTGCCAGCAGCGTAGGACTAGGGGGGGACATTCAGTACTTC.

About this clone: The same CDR3 is also encoded by other DNA sequences in this sample. The chain couples TRBV10-3 to TRBJ1-2; the match to TRBD1 covers 7 bases. This CDR3 is 13 amino acids long. The ends lost 2 bases at V and 4 bases at J; junction bases unmatched: 1. Per germline, CDR1 ENHRY and CDR2 SYGVKD. CDR3 DNA: TGTGCCATCAGTGAGGGGACAGTCTATGGCTACACCTTC. Its translation is CAISEGTVYGYTF.

CDR3 loop: CASTWQGELFF. CDR3 nucleotide sequence: TGTGCCAGTACATGGCAAGGGGAGCTGTTTTTT. The chain joins TRBV19 to TRBJ2-2, with no clear D. The CDR3 extends over 11 amino acids. Germline V gives CDR1 LNHDA, CDR2 SQIVND (reference sequence). Trimming pared 7 bases from V and 8 bases from J, leaving 8 bases between. The whole variable domain, remainder taken from reference TRBV19 and TRBJ2-2, is DGGITQSPKYLFRKEGQNVTLSCEQNLNHDAMYWYRQDPGQGLRLIYYSQIVNDFQKGDIAEGYSVSREKKESFPLTVTSAQKNPTAFYLCASTWQGELFFGEGSRLTVL.

V gene TRBV6-5 combines with J gene TRBJ1-5, with 10 bases identical to TRBD1. In germline, CDR1 is MNHEY, CDR2 SVGAGI. J gave up 7 bases and V 6 bases, and 9 bases lay outside the gene matches. CDR3 length: 15 residues. The CDR3 loop is CASSMTGGARQPQHF. CDR3 DNA sequence: TGTGCCAGCAGCATGACAGGGGGCGCGAGGCAGCCCCAGCATTTT.

The gene calls are TRBV5-6 and TRBJ2-2, with D perhaps TRBD1 (5 bases). V lost 4 bases and J 2 bases, leaving 15 bases between the germline ends. The CDR3 runs to 16 residues. The germline CDR1 and CDR2 sequences are SGHDT and YYEEEE. As DNA, the CDR3 is TGTGCCAGCAGCAGTAGGGGTGGTGGAAACACCGGGGAGCTGTTTTTT. Translating it yields CASSSRGGGNTGELFF.

The rearrangement links TRBV19 to TRBJ1-1; D is unclear. The V gene's germline CDR1 is LNHDA and CDR2 SQIVND (reference sequence). Trimming removed 3 bases at V and 2 bases at J, with 16 bases between. The CDR3 loop spans 16 amino acids. The CDR3 sequence is CASSIGEGRLNTEAFF. CDR3 DNA sequence: TGTGCCAGTAGTATTGGAGAGGGAAGGTTAAACACTGAAGCTTTCTTT.

This clone came up once. This chain connects TRBV19 to TRBJ2-7; 11 nucleotides align to TRBD2. This CDR3 has 15 amino acids. The V segment lost 1 base and the J segment 3 bases; nucleotides outside the gene matches: 2. Germline V CDR1 and CDR2: LNHDA, SQIVND (reference sequence). In nucleotides, the CDR3 is TGTGCCAGTAGTATAGGGACTAGCGGGCACTACGAGCAGTACTTC. Protein product: CASSIGTSGHYEQYF. The whole variable domain, filled in from reference TRBV19 and TRBJ2-7, reads DGGITQSPKYLFRKEGQNVTLSCEQNLNHDAMYWYRQDPGQGLRLIYYSQIVNDFQKGDIAEGYSVSREKKESFPLTVTSAQKNPTAFYLCASSIGTSGHYEQYFGPGTRLTVT.

This clone was found once. The genes are TRBV27 and TRBJ1-2; D call uncertain. Germline-derived CDR1 and CDR2 are MNHEY and SMNVEV (reference sequence). V was shortened by 5 bases and J by 8 bases, with 21 bases between the two germline ends. The CDR3 extends over 15 amino acids. The CDR3 reads CASSPWTGTGGGYTF. Written as DNA, the CDR3 is TGTGCCAGCAGTCCCTGGACGGGCACGGGCGGGGGCTACACCTTC.

The chain links TRBV5-1 to TRBJ2-6, with unresolved D. Germline V gives CDR1 SGHRS, CDR2 YFSETQ. This CDR3 has 16 amino acids. V lost 2 bases to trimming and J lost 1 base, with 10 bases between them. This chain's CDR3 is CASSLTAGSGANVLTF. The CDR3 DNA is TGCGCCAGCAGCTTAACTGCAGGTTCTGGGGCCAACGTCCTGACTTTC.

Turning to this clone: The same CDR3 arises from other DNA sequences in this sample as well. The chain couples TRBV20-1 to TRBJ1-1; no definite D call. Trimming removed 1 base from V and 6 bases from J, with 6 bases in between. CDR3 length equals 11 residues. Germline loops: CDR1 DFQATT, CDR2 SNEGSKA (reference sequence). The DNA for the CDR3 is TGCAGTGCTAGAGGGAATCCTGAAGCTTTCTTT. Translated, it gives CSARGNPEAFF.

The gene calls are TRBV27 and TRBJ2-1; perhaps TRBD2 as D (7 bases). V lost 5 bases and J 3 bases, leaving 14 bases between the germline ends. Per germline, CDR1 MNHEY and CDR2 SMNVEV (reference sequence). The CDR3 is 15 amino acids. The CDR3 sequence is CASSRGGGVYNEQFF. The CDR3 DNA follows: TGTGCCAGCAGTCGAGGCGGGGGCGTCTACAATGAGCAGTTCTTC.